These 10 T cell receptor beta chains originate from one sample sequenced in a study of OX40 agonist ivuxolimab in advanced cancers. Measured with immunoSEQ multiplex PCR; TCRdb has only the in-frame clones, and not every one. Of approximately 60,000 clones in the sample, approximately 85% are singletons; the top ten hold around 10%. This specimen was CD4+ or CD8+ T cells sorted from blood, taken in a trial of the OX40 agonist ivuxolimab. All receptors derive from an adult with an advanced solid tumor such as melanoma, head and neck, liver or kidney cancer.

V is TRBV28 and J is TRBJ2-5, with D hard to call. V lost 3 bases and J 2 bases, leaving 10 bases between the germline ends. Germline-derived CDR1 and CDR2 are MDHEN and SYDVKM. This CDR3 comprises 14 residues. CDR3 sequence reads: CASSFEAKQETQYF. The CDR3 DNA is TGTGCCAGCAGTTTTGAAGCGAAACAAGAGACCCAGTACTTC.

The CDR3 protein is CASSSPGQGAFF. The CDR3 DNA sequence: TGTGCCAGCAGCTCGCCGGGACAGGGGGCTTTCTTT. The V gene is TRBV5-6, the J gene TRBJ1-1; TRBD1 aligns across 10 bases. The CDR3 has 12 amino acids. J gave up 11 bases and V 3 bases, and 4 bases lay outside the gene matches. Germline CDR1 SGHDT, CDR2 YYEEEE.

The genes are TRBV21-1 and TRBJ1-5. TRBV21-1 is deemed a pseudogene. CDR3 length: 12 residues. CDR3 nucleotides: TGTGCCAGTAGTGTGGGAAATCAGCCCCAGCATTTT. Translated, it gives CASSVGNQPQHF.

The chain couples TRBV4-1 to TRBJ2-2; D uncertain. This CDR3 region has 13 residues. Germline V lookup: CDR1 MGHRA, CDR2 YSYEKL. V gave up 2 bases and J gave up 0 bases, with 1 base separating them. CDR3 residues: CASSQTNTGELFF. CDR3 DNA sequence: TGCGCCAGCAGCCAAACGAACACCGGGGAGCTGTTTTTT.

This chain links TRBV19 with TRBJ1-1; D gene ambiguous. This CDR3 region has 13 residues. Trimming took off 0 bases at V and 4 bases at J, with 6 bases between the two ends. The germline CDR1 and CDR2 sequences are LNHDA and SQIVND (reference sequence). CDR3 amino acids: CASSIDPSTEAFF. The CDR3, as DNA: TGTGCCAGTAGTATAGATCCCTCCACTGAAGCTTTCTTT.

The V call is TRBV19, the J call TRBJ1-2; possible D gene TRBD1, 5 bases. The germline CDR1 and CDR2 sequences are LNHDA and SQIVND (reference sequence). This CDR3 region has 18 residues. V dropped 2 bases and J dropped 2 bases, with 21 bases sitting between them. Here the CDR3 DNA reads TGTGCCAGTAGTATATCTCTTTTCGACAGCGCTTCCAACTATGGCTACACCTTC. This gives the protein CASSISLFDSASNYGYTF.

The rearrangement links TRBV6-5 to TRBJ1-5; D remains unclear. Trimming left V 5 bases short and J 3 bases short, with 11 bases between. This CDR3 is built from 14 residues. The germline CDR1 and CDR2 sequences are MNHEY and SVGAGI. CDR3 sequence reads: CASSLGMINQPQHF. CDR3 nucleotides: TGTGCCAGCAGTCTGGGGATGATCAATCAGCCCCAGCATTTT.

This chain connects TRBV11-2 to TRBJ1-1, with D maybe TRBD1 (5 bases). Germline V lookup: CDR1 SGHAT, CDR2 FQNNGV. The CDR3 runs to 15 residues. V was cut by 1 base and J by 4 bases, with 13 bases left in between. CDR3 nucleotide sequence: TGTGCCAGCAGCTTAGCCCAGGGCTGGGGCACTGAAGCTTTCTTT. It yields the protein CASSLAQGWGTEAFF.

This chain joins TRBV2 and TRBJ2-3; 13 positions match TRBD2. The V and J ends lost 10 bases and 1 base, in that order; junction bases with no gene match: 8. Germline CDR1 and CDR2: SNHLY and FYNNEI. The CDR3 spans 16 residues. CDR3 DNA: TGTGCCACTACCGGGACTAGCGGGACCGGCACAGATACGCAGTATTTT. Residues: CATTGTSGTGTDTQYF.

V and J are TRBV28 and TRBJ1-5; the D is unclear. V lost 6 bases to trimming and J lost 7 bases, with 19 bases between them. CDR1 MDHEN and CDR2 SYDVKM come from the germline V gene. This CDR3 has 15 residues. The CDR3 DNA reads TGTGCCAGCAGCCAGGCAGAGGATTTACGACAGCCCCAGCATTTT. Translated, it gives CASSQAEDLRQPQHF.